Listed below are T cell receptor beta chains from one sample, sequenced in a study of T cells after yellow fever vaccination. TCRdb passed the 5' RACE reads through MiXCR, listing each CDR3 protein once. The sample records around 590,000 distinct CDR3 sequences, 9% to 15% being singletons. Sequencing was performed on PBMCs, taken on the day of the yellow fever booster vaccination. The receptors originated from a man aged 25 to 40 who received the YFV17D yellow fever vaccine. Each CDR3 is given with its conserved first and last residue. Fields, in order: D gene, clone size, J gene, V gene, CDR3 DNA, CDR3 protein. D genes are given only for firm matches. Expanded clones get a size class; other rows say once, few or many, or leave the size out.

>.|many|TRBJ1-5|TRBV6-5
TGTGCCAGCAGTTCCCCTGGGGGCAATCAGCCCCAGCATTTT
CASSSPGGNQPQHF
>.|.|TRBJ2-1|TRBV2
TGTGCCAGCACGAGGGGTTCCAATGAGCAGTTCTTC
CASTRGSNEQFF
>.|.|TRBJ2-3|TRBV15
TGTGCCACCAGCAGAGATTGGGTTATTGGCACAGATACGCAGTATTTT
CATSRDWVIGTDTQYF
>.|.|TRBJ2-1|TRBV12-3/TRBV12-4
TGTGCCAGCAGCTCAACGGCGAGAACCTACAATGAGCAGTTCTTC
CASSSTARTYNEQFF
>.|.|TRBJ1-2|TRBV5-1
TGCGCCAGCAGCTTGGGTCGGACACCATCTGGCTACACCTTC
CASSLGRTPSGYTF
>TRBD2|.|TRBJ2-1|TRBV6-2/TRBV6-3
TGTGCCAGCACCCAACTAGCGGGAGGAGTTGAGCAGTTCTTC
CASTQLAGGVEQFF
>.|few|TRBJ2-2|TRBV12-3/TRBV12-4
TGTGCCAGCAATGGCCCCCCGGGGGTCGGGGCCGGGGAGCTGTTTTTT
CASNGPPGVGAGELFF
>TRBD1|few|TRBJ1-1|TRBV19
TGTGCCAGTAGTATAGGACAGGGAAGGATTGGGAACACTGAAGCTTTCTTT
CASSIGQGRIGNTEAFF
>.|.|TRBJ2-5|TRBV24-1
TGTGCCACCAGTGATTTGGAGCCAGGGGGGGCCAAAGAGACCCAGTACTTC
CATSDLEPGGAKETQYF
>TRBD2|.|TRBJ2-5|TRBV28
TGTGCCAGCATCAAGGGGACTAGTGAGACCCAGTACTTC
CASIKGTSETQYF
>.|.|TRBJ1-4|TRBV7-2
TGTGCCAGCAGCATTCGGACAGCTGAAAAACTGTTTTTT
CASSIRTAEKLFF
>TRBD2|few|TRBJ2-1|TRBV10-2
TGCGCCAGCAGCTTCACCGGGACTAGCAAATCCTACAATGAGCAGTTCTTC
CASSFTGTSKSYNEQFF
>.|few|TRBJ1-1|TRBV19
TGTGCCAGTAGTATACTGCAGTTCGGAACTGAAGCTTTCTTT
CASSILQFGTEAFF
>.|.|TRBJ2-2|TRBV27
TGTGCCAGCAGATACCAGGGGACGGTAGGATCGGGGGAGCTGTTTTTT
CASRYQGTVGSGELFF
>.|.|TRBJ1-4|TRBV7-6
TGTGCCAGCAGCTTGGGGACGCTCGGGGAAAAACTGTTTTTT
CASSLGTLGEKLFF
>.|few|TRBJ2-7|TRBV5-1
TGCGCCAGCAGCTTTTTCCAGGGCCTCGAGCAGTACTTC
CASSFFQGLEQYF
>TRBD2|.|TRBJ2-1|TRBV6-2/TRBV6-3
TGTGCCAGCAGTTACGCGGCTAGCGGGAGGTACTACAATGAGCAGTTCTTC
CASSYAASGRYYNEQFF
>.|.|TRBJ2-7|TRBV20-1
TGCAGTGCTCTACTCCCGGGACCCTTCATTTACGAGCAGTACTTC
CSALLPGPFIYEQYF
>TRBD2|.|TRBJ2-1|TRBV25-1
TGTGCCAGCCGTTCCCCGGGAGGGCCGTACAATGAGCAGTTCTTC
CASRSPGGPYNEQFF
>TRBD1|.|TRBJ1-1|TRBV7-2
TGTGCCAGCAGCCCATGGGACAGCCCGAACACTGAAGCTTTCTTT
CASSPWDSPNTEAFF
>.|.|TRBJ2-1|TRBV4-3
TGCGCCAGCAGCCAAGAGTCGGGAGCACCCTACAATGAGCAGTTCTTC
CASSQESGAPYNEQFF
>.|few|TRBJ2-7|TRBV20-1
TGCAGTGCCACCGACTGGCCATTCTACGAGCAGTACTTC
CSATDWPFYEQYF
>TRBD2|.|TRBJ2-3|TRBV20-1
TGCAGTGCTAGAGTTTTGGCCCGCGGGAGACTCACAGATACGCAGTATTTT
CSARVLARGRLTDTQYF
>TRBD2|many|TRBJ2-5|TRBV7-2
TGTGCCAGCAGCAACTATCTAGCGGGTACAGAGACCCAGTACTTC
CASSNYLAGTETQYF
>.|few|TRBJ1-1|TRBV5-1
TGCGCCAGCGCCATCAGAAATGAGGGATCTGAAGCTTTCTTT
CASAIRNEGSEAFF
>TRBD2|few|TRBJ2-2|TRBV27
TGTGCCAGCAGTTTAAAGGGCGGGGGGGGAAACAGGAACACCGGGGAGCTGTTTTTT
CASSLKGGGGNRNTGELFF
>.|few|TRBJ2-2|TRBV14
TGTGCCAGCAGCCAAGCCTCAGGGGCTAACACCGGGGAGCTGTTTTTT
CASSQASGANTGELFF